The 14 T cell receptor beta chains reported below all come from one sample, sequenced in a study of blood T cell repertoires in COVID-19. The method was immunoSEQ multiplex PCR; TCRdb's version includes in-frame clones alone and lacks a portion of them. The sample contains about 120,000 clones, roughly 76% of which appear only once. The material sequenced was peripheral blood. These receptors were taken from a human donor in a cohort sampled during active COVID-19.

The chain recombines TRBV15 with TRBJ1-2, with 8 bases aligning to TRBD1. The CDR3 covers 16 residues. The trim removed 1 base at V and 7 bases at J, leaving 11 bases unmatched. Germline assignment: CDR1 LNHNV and CDR2 YYDKDF (reference sequence). CDR3 sequence: CATSRGGHRGAIGYTF. In nucleotides, the CDR3 is TGTGCCACCAGCAGAGGGGGTCACAGGGGGGCGATTGGCTACACCTTC.

Regarding this clone: Germline is not matched at one junction end, which may reflect a read error. The chain couples TRBV7-6 to TRBJ1-5; D may be TRBD1 (6 bases). In germline, CDR1 is SGHVS, CDR2 FNYEAQ. This CDR3 is 15 amino acids long. CDR3 nucleotides: TGTGCCAGCAGTTTAGAAACAGGGAGCAATCAGCCCCAGCATTTT. Translated: CASSLETGSNQPQHF.

In its sample, this clone was seen once. The chain recombines TRBV9 with TRBJ1-1; D uncertain. The CDR3 loop spans 14 amino acids. Trimming cost V 2 bases and J 2 bases, with 10 bases left between them. Per the germline V gene, CDR1 is SGDLS and CDR2 is YYNGEE. The chain's CDR3 is CASSVGPLNTEAFF. The DNA of the CDR3 is TGTGCCAGCAGCGTCGGTCCCTTAAACACTGAAGCTTTCTTT.

The rearrangement uses TRBV19 and TRBJ2-3, with 8 bases fitting TRBD2. V was clipped by 9 bases and J by 6 bases; unmatched bases: 11. CDR3 length: 14 amino acids. Germline CDR1 and CDR2: LNHDA and SQIVND (reference sequence). Written as DNA, the CDR3 is TGTGCCAGCGTCGGTAGCGGGGCGGGCGATACGCAGTATTTT. Translated, it gives CASVGSGAGDTQYF.

This clone was picked up one time. The rearrangement joins TRBV25-1 to TRBJ2-7; D unresolved. Germline CDR1 is MGHDK and CDR2 is SYGVNS. The CDR3 contains 11 residues. Trimming removed 3 bases at V and 5 bases at J, with 5 bases between. The CDR3 sequence is CASSDLHEQYF. The CDR3 DNA sequence: TGTGCCAGCAGTGATCTACACGAGCAGTACTTC.

The rearrangement links TRBV7-2 to TRBJ2-7; D is possibly TRBD2 (5 bases). CDR1 is SGHTA and CDR2 is FQGNSA in the germline V gene. The germline V and J ends were trimmed by 6 bases and 0 bases, with 9 bases remaining between them. The CDR3 spans 13 residues. The CDR3 reads CASRTGSSYEQYF. The CDR3 DNA follows: TGTGCCAGCAGAACGGGAAGCTCCTACGAGCAGTACTTC.

The chain combines TRBV11-3 with TRBJ2-3; the match to TRBD2 covers 10 bases. The CDR3 loop spans 15 amino acids. Per the germline V gene, CDR1 is SGHNT and CDR2 is YENEEA. Unmatched junction bases numbered 5, after V lost 5 bases and J lost 3 bases. The CDR3 DNA sequence: TGTGCCAGCAGCCTCCTAGCGGGAGCTACAGATACGCAGTATTTT. Amino acids: CASSLLAGATDTQYF. Using reference TRBV11-3 and TRBJ2-3 for the parts outside the CDR3, the full variable domain is EAGVVQSPRYKIIEKKQPVAFWCNPISGHNTLYWYLQNLGQGPELLIRYENEEAVDDSQLPKDRFSAERLKGVDSTLKIQPAELGDSAVYLCASSLLAGATDTQYFGPGTRLTVL.

This clone was detected once. The CDR3 DNA follows: TGTGCCAGCAGTACCAGGGGGACCCGAGAAGGCTACACCTTC. This sequence encodes CASSTRGTREGYTF. The chain links TRBV28 to TRBJ1-2; the match to TRBD1 covers 7 bases. This CDR3 region has 14 residues. With V trimmed by 5 bases and J by 8 bases, 11 bases remained unmatched. The germline gives CDR1 MDHEN, CDR2 SYDVKM.

The rearrangement uses TRBV28 and TRBJ2-7, with 12 nucleotides matching TRBD1. Germline-derived CDR1 and CDR2 are MDHEN and SYDVKM. This CDR3 contains 15 residues. Trimming removed 2 bases from V and 7 bases from J; junction bases left unmatched: 6. CDR3 coding DNA: TGTGCCAGCAGTTTACCGGGACAGGGGGCGCGGGAGCAGTACTTC. It translates to CASSLPGQGAREQYF.

The chain carries TRBV6-5 and TRBJ2-7; weak D call: TRBD1 (5 bases). Between the trimmed V and J ends, which lost 5 bases and 4 bases, there was a span of 12 bases. The CDR3 is made up of 13 amino acids. Germline V gives CDR1 MNHEY, CDR2 SVGAGI. CDR3 sequence (DNA): TGTGCCAGCAGTCGTCTGACAGCTTACGAGCAGTACTTC. It specifies CASSRLTAYEQYF.

The genes are TRBV6-5 and TRBJ2-3; D gene ambiguous. CDR3 size: 15 residues. Trimming took 4 bases from V and 0 from J, leaving 11 bases between them. Germline-derived CDR1 and CDR2 are MNHEY and SVGAGI. The CDR3 DNA sequence: TGTGCCAGCAGTTCCCGAGGCCGTAGCACAGATACGCAGTATTTT. It codes for CASSSRGRSTDTQYF.

The rearrangement uses TRBV7-9 and TRBJ2-1; D is perhaps TRBD2 (5 bases). Germline-derived CDR1 and CDR2 are SEHNR and FQNEAQ (reference sequence). V was cut by 3 bases and J by 2 bases, with 11 bases left in between. The CDR3 runs 15 residues. The CDR3 DNA reads TGTGCCAGCAGCTTGTCAGCGGACCCCTACAATGAGCAGTTCTTC. Translation gives CASSLSADPYNEQFF.

V gene TRBV18 combines with J gene TRBJ2-1; D call uncertain. CDR3 size: 15 residues. Germline values: CDR1 KGHSH, CDR2 LQKENI. V was cut by 0 bases and J by 4 bases, with 10 bases left in between. Here the CDR3 DNA reads TGTGCCAGCTCACCACCAGGCCTAGAGTACAATGAGCAGTTCTTC. As protein: CASSPPGLEYNEQFF.

V is TRBV6-2 or TRBV6-3 and J is TRBJ2-3, with D hard to call. The ends were cut back, 6 bases at V and 1 base at J, with 5 bases in the middle. Looked up from germline, CDR1 is MNHEY and CDR2 is SVGEGT. The CDR3 loop spans 12 amino acids. As DNA, the CDR3 is TGTGCCAGCAGCTCAGGCACAGATACGCAGTATTTT. Translation gives CASSSGTDTQYF.